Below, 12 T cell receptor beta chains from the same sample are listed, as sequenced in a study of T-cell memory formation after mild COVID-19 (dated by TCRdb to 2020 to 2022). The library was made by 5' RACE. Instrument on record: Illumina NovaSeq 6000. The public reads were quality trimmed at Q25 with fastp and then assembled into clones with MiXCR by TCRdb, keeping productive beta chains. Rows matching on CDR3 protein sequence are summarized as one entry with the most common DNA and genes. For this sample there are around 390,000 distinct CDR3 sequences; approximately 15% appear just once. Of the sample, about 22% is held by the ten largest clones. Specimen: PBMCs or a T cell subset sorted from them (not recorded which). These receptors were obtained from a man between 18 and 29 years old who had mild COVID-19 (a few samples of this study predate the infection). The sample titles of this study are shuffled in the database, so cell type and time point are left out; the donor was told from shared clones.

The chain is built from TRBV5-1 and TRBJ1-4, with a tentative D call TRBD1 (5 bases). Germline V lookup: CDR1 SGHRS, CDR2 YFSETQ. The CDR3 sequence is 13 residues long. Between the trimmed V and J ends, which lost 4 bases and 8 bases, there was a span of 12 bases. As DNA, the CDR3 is TGCGCCAGCAGCCCGGGGGAATCAGAAAAACTGTTTTTT. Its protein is CASSPGESEKLFF.

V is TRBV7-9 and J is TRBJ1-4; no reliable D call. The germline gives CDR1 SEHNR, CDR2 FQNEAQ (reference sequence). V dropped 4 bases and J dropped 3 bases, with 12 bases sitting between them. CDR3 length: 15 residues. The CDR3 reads CASSSQGGANEKLFF. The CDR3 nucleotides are TGTGCCAGCAGCTCCCAAGGCGGGGCTAATGAAAAACTGTTTTTT.

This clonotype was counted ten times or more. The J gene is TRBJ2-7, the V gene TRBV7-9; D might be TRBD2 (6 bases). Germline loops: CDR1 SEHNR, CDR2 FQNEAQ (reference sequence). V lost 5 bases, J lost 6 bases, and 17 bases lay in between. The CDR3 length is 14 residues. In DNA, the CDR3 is TGTGCCAGCAGCCCGGACCCAGGGACTTTCGAGCAGTACGTC. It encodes CASSPDPGTFEQYV.

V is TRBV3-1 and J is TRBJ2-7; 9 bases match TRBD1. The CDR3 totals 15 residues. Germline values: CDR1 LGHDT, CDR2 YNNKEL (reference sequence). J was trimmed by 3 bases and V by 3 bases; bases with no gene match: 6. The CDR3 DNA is TGTGCCAGCAGCCAGGCCCCGGGACAGGGCTACGAGCAGTACGTC. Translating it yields CASSQAPGQGYEQYV.

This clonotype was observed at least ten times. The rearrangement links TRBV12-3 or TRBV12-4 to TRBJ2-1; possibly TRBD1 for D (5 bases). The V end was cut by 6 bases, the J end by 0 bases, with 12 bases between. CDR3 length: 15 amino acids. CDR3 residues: CASSVDSSSYNEQFF. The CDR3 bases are TGTGCCAGCAGCGTCGACAGTAGCTCCTACAATGAGCAGTTCTTC.

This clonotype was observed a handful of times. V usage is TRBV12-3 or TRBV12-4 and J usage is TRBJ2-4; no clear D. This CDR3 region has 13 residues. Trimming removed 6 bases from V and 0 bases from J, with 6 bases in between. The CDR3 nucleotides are TGTGCCAGCAGCGTTCTAGCCAAAAACATTCAGTACTTC. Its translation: CASSVLAKNIQYF.

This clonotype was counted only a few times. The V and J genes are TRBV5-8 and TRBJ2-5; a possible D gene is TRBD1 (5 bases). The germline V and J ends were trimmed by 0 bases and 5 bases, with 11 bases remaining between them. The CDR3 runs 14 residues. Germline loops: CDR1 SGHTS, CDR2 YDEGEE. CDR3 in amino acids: CASSLGQRSETQYF. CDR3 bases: TGTGCCAGCAGCTTGGGACAGAGATCCGAGACCCAGTACTTC. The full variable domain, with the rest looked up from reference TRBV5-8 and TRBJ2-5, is EAGVTQSPTHLIKTRGQQATLRCSPISGHTSVYWYQQALGLGLQFLLWYDEGEERNRGNFPPRFSGRQFPNYSSELNVNALELEDSALYLCASSLGQRSETQYFGPGTRLLVL.

The CDR3 here is CAIKTSGGTDTQYF. The CDR3 bases are TGTGCCATCAAGACTAGCGGGGGCACAGATACGCAGTATTTT. The chain joins TRBV7-9 to TRBJ2-3, with 11 bases lining up with TRBD2. This CDR3 has 14 residues. V shed 10 bases and J 1 base; nucleotides not matched to a gene: 4. CDR1 SEHNR and CDR2 FQNEAQ come from the germline V gene (reference sequence).

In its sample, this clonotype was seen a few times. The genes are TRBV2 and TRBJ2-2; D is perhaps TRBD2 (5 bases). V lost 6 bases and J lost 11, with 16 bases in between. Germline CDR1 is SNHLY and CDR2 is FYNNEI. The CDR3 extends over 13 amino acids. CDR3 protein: CASRADGAYELFF. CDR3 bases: TGTGCCAGCAGAGCGGACGGCGCTTACGAGCTGTTTTTT.

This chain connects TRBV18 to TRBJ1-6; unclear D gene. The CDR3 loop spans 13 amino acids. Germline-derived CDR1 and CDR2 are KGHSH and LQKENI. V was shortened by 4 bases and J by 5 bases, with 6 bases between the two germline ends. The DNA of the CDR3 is TGTGCCAGCTCACTGAACGATAATTCACCCCTCCACTTT. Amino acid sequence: CASSLNDNSPLHF. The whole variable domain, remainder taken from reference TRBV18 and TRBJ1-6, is NAGVMQNPRHLVRRRGQEARLRCSPMKGHSHVYWYRQLPEEGLKFMVYLQKENIIDESGMPKERFSAEFPKEGPSILRIQQVVRGDSAAYFCASSLNDNSPLHFGNGTRLTVT.

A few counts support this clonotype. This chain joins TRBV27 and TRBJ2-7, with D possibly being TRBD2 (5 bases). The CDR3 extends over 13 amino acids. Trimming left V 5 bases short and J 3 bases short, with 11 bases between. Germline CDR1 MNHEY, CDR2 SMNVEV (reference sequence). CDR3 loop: CASSPRGDYEQYV. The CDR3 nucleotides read TGTGCCAGCAGTCCCCGGGGAGACTACGAGCAGTACGTC.

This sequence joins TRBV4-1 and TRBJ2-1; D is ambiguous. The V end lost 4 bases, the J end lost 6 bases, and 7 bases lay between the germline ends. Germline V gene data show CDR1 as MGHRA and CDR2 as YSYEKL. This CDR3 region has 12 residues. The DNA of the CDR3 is TGCGCCAGCAGCCCAGGATTCAATGAGCAGTTCTTC. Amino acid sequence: CASSPGFNEQFF.